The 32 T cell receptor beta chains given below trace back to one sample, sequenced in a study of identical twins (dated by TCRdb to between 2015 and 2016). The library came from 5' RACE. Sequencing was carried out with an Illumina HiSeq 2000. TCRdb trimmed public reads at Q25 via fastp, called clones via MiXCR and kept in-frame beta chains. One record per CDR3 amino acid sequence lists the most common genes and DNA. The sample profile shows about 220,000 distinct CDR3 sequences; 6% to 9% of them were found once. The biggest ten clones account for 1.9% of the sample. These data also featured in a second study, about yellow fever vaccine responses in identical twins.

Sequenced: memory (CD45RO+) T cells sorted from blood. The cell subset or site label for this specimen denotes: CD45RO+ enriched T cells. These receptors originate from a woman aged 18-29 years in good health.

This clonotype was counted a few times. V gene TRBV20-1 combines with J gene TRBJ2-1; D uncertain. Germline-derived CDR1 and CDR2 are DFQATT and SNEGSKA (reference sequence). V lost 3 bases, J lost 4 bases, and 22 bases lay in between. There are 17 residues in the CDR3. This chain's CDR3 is CSASPPPNVVGYNEQFF. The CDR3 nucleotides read TGCAGTGCTAGCCCCCCCCCTAACGTCGTGGGATACAATGAGCAGTTCTTC.

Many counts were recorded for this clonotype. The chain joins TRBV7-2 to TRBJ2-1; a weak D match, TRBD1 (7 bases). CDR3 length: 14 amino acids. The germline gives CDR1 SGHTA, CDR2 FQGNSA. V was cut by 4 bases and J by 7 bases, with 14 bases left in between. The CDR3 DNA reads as TGTGCCAGCAGCTCCTCAGGGGGAGGAAATGAGCAGTTCTTC. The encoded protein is CASSSSGGGNEQFF.

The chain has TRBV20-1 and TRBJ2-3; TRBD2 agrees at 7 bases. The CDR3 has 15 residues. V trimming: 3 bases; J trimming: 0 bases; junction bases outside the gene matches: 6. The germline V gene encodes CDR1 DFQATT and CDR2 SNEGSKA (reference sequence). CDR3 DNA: TGCAGTGCTAGGGATACTAGCGTCAGCACAGATACGCAGTATTTT. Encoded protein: CSARDTSVSTDTQYF.

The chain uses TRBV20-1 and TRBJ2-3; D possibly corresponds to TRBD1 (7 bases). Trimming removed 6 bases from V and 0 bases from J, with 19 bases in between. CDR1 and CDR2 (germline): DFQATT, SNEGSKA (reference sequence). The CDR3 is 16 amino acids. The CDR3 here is CSAPKRQGGSTDTQYF. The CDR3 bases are TGCAGTGCGCCAAAGAGACAGGGAGGAAGCACAGATACGCAGTATTTT.

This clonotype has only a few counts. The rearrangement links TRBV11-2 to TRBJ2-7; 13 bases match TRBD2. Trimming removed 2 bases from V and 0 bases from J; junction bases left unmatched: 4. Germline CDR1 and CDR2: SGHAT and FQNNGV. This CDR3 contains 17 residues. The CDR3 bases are TGTGCCAGCAGCTTAACTAGCGGGGGGGTAAGCTCCTACGAGCAGTACTTC. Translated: CASSLTSGGVSSYEQYF.

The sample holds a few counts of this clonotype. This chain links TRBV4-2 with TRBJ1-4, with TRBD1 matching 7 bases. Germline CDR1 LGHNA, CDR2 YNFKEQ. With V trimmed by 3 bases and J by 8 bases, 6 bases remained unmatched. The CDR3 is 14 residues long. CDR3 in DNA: TGTGCCAGCAGCCAGACAGGGTGGGAAGAAAAACTGTTTTTT. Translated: CASSQTGWEEKLFF.

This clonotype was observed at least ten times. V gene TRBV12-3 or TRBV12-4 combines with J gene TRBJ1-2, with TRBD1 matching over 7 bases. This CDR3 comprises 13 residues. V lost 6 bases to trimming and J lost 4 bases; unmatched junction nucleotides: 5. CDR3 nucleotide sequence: TGTGCCAGCAGGCCGACAGGGACCTATGGCTACACCTTC. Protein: CASRPTGTYGYTF.

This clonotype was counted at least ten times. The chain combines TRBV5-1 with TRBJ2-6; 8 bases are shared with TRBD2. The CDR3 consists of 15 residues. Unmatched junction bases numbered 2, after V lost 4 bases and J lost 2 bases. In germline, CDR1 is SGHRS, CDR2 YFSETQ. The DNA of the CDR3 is TGCGCCAGCAGCCCGGGGGGGACTGGGGCCAACGTCCTGACTTTC. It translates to CASSPGGTGANVLTF. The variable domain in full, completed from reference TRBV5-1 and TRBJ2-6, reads KAGVTQTPRYLIKTRGQQVTLSCSPISGHRSVSWYQQTPGQGLQFLFEYFSETQRNKGNFPGRFSGRQFSNSRSEMNVSTLELGDSALYLCASSPGGTGANVLTFGAGSRLTVL.

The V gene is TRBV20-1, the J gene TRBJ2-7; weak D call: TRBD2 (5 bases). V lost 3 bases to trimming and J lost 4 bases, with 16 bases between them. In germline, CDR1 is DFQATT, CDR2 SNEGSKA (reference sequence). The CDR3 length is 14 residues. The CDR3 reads CSASGDRNTYEQYF. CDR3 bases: TGCAGTGCTAGCGGGGATAGGAACACTTACGAGCAGTACTTC.

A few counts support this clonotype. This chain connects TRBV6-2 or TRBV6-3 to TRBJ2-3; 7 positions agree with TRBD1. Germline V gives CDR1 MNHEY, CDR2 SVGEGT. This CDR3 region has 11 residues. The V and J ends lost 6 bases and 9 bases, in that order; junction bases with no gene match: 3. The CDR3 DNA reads TGTGCCAGCAGCAGACAGGGCACGCAGTATTTT. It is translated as CASSRQGTQYF.

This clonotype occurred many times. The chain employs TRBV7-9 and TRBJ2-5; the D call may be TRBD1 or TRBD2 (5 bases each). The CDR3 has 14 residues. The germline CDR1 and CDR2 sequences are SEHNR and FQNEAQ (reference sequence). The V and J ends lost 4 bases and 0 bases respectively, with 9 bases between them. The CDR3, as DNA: TGTGCCAGCAGCTCCCGGGGACACCAAGAGACCCAGTACTTC. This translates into CASSSRGHQETQYF.

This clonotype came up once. CDR3 region: CASSYSTSGSLYEQYF. CDR3 nucleotide sequence: TGTGCCAGCAGTTACTCTACTAGCGGGAGCTTGTACGAGCAGTACTTC. The chain has TRBV6-2 or TRBV6-3 and TRBJ2-7; TRBD2 aligns across 11 bases. Germline V gene data show CDR1 as MNHEY and CDR2 as SVGEGT. The ends lost 0 bases at V and 4 bases at J; junction bases unmatched: 5. The CDR3 runs 16 residues.

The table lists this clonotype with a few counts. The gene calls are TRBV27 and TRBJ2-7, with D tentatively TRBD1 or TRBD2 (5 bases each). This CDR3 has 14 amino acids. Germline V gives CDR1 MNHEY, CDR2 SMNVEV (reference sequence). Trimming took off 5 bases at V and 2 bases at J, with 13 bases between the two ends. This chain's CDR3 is CASSPPGRPYEQYF. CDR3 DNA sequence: TGTGCCAGCAGTCCCCCGGGACGCCCCTACGAGCAGTACTTC.

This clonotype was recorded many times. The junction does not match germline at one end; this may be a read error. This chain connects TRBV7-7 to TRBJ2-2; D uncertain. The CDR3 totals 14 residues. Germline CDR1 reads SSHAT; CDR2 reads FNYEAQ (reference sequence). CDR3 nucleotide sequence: TGTGCTAGCAGCTTAAAACTGAACACCGGGGAGCTGTTTTTT. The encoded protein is CASSLKLNTGELFF.

In DNA, the CDR3 is TGTGCCAGCAGCACGCCTTTTTCTACGCAGTATTTT. Its protein product is CASSTPFSTQYF. V and J are TRBV11-2 and TRBJ2-3, with D uncertain. The V end was cut by 5 bases, the J end by 8 bases, with 11 bases between. CDR3 length equals 12 residues. Germline V CDR1 and CDR2: SGHAT, FQNNGV.

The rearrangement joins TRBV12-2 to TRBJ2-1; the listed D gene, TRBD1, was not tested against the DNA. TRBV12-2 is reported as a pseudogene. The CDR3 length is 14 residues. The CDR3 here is CASMRDRSLNEQFF. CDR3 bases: TGTGCAAGTATGCGGGACAGGAGCCTAAATGAGCAGTTCTTC.

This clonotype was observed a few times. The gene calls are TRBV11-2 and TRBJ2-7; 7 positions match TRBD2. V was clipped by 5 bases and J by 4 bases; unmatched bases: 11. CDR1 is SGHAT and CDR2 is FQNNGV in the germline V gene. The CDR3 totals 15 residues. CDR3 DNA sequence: TGTGCCAGCAGCCTTTTTGTGGGAGGGAGGTACGAGCAGTACTTC. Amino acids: CASSLFVGGRYEQYF.

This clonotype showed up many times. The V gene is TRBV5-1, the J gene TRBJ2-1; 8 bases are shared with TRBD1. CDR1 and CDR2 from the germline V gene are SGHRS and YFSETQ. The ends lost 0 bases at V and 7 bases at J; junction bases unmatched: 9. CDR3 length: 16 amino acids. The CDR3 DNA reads TGCGCCAGCAGCTTGGTGACGGGCAGGGGGCTAAATGAGCAGTTCTTC. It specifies CASSLVTGRGLNEQFF.

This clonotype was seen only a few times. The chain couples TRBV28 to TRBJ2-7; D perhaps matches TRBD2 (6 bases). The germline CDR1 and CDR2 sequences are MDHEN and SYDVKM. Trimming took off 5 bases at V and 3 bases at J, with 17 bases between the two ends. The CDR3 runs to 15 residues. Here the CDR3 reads CASSPRDFRGYEQYF. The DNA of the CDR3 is TGTGCCAGCAGTCCCCGGGACTTCAGAGGCTACGAGCAGTACTTC.

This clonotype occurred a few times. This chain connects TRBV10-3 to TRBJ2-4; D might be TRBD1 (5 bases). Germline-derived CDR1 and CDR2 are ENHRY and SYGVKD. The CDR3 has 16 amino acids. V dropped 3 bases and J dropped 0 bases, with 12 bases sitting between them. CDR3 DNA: TGTGCCATCAGTGACAGGGCTGGGGTAGCCAAAAACATTCAGTACTTC. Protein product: CAISDRAGVAKNIQYF.

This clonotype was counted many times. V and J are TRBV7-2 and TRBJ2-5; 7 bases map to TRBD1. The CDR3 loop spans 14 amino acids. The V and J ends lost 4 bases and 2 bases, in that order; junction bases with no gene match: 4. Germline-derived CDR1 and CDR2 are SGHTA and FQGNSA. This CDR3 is CASSSDRIQETQYF. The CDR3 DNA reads TGTGCCAGCAGCTCGGACAGGATTCAAGAGACCCAGTACTTC.

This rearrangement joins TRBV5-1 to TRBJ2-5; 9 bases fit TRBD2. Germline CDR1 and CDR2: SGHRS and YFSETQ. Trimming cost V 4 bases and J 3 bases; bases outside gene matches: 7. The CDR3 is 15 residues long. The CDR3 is CASSLSGGREETQYF. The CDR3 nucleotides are TGCGCCAGCAGCCTGTCGGGCGGGAGGGAAGAGACCCAGTACTTC.

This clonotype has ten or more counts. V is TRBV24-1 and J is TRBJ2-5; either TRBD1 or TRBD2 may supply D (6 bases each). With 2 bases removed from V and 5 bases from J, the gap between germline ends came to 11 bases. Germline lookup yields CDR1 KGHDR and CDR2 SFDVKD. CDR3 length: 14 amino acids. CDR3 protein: CATSDSGGAETQYF. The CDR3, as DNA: TGTGCCACCAGTGATTCCGGGGGCGCGGAGACCCAGTACTTC.

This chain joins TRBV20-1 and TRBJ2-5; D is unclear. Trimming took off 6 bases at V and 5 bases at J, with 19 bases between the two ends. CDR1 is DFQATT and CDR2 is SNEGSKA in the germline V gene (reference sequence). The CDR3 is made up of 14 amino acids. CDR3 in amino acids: CSATRAISGETQYF. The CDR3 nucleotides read TGCAGTGCCACCCGAGCGATTTCCGGGGAGACCCAGTACTTC.

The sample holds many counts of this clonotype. The CDR3 sequence: CASSQDGGQNTGELFF. The CDR3 DNA is TGCGCCAGCAGCCAAGATGGGGGACAGAACACCGGGGAGCTGTTTTTT. V and J are TRBV4-3 and TRBJ2-2; tentatively, D is TRBD1 (6 bases). Trimming stripped 0 bases from V and 1 base from J, with 9 bases between. The CDR3 is 16 amino acids. CDR1 is LGHNA and CDR2 is YSLEER in the germline V gene.

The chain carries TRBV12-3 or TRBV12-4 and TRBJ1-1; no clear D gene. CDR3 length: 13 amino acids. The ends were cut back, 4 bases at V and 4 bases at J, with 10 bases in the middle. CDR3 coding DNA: TGTGCCAGCAGTTCCCCTTCTCGCACTGAAGCTTTCTTT. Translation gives CASSSPSRTEAFF.

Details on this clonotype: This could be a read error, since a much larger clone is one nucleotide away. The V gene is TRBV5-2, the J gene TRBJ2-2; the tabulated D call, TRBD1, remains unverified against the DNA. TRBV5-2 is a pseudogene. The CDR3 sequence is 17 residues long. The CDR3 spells CTSSLPRQVSSSGELFF. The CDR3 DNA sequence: TGTACCAGCAGTTTACCTCGACAGGTGTCTAGCTCCGGGGAGCTGTTTTTT.

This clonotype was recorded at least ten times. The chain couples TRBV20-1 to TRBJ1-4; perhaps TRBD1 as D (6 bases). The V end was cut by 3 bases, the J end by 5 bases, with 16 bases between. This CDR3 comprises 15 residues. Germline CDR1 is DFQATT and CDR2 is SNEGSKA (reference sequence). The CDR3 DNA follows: TGCAGTGCTAGTGTCTCCGGACAGACCAATGAAAAACTGTTTTTT. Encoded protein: CSASVSGQTNEKLFF.

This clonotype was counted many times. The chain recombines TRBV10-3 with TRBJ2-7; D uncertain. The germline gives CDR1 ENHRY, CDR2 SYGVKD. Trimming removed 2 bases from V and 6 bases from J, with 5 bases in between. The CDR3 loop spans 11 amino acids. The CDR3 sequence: CAISEGREQYF. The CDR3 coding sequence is TGTGCCATCAGTGAGGGGCGCGAGCAGTACTTC.

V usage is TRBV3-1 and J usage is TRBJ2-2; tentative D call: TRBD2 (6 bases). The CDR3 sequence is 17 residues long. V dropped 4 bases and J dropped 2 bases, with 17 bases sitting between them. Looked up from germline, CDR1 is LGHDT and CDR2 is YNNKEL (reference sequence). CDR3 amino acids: CASSLLWDSQNTGELFF. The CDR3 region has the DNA TGTGCCAGCAGCCTCCTGTGGGACTCCCAAAACACCGGGGAGCTGTTTTTT.

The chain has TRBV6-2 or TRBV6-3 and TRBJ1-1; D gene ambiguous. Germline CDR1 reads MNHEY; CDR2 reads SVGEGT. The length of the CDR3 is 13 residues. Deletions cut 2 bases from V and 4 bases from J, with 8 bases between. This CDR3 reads CASSYNPATEAFF. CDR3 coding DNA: TGTGCCAGCAGTTACAACCCGGCCACTGAAGCTTTCTTT.

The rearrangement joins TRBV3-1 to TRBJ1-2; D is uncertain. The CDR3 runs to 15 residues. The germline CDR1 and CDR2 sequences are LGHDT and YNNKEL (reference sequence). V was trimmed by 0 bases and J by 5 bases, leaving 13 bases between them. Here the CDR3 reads CASSQEERLYYGYTF. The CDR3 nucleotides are TGTGCCAGCAGCCAAGAGGAACGGCTCTATTATGGCTACACCTTC. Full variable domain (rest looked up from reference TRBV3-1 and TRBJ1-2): DTAVSQTPKYLVTQMGNDKSIKCEQNLGHDTMYWYKQDSKKFLKIMFSYNNKELIINETVPNRFSPKSPDKAHLNLHINSLELGDSAVYFCASSQEERLYYGYTFGSGTRLTVV.